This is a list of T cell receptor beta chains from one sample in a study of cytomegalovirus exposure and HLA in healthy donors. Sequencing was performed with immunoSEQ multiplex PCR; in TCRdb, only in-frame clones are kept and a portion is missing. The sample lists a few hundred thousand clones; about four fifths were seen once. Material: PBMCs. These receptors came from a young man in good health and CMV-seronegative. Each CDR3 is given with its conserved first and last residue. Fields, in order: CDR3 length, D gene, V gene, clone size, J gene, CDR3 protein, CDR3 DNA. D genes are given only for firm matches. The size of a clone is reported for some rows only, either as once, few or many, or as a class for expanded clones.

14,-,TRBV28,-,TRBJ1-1,CASSRTGLGTEAFF,TGTGCCAGCAGTCGTACAGGGTTAGGCACTGAAGCTTTCTTT
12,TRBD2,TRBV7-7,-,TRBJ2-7,CAISGGPGEQYF,TGTGCTATCTCGGGGGGGCCGGGCGAGCAGTACTTC
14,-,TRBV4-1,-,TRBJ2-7,CASRAPGSGYEQYF,TGCGCCAGCAGGGCACCGGGATCAGGCTACGAGCAGTACTTC
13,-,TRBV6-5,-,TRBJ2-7,CASSWRDSYEQYF,TGTGCCAGCAGTTGGAGGGACTCCTACGAGCAGTACTTC
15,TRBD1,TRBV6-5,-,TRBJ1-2,CASSGGTGGKGGYTF,TGTGCCAGCAGTGGTGGGACAGGGGGAAAGGGTGGCTACACCTTC
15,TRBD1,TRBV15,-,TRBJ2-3,CATSTYRGRPDTQYF,TGTGCCACCAGCACCTACAGGGGTAGGCCAGATACGCAGTATTTT
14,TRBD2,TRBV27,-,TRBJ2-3,CASTVAGGTDTQYF,TGTGCCAGCACCGTAGCGGGGGGTACAGATACGCAGTATTTT
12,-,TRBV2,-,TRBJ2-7,CASSENGQGWYF,TGTGCCAGCAGTGAGAACGGCCAGGGATGGTACTTC
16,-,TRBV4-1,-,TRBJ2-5,CASSQDGDIGEETQYF,TGCGCCAGCAGCCAAGACGGGGACATTGGAGAAGAGACCCAGTACTTC
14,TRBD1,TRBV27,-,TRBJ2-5,CASSPTGGAETQYF,TGTGCCAGCAGTCCTACAGGGGGCGCTGAGACCCAGTACTTC
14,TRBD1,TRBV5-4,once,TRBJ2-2,CASSFDRGTGELFF,TGTGCCAGCAGCTTCGACAGGGGGACCGGGGAGCTGTTTTTT
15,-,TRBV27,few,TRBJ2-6,CASSFGEGGANVLTF,TGTGCCAGTTCCTTCGGGGAAGGTGGGGCCAACGTCCTGACTTTC
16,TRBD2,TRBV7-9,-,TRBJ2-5,CASSLALGGTQETQYF,TGTGCCAGCAGCTTAGCGCTGGGGGGGACCCAAGAGACCCAGTACTTC
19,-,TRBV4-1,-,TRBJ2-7,CASSPARGGLRVSSYEQYF,TGCGCCAGCAGCCCAGCTAGGGGGGGGCTGAGGGTTTCTTCCTACGAGCAGTACTTC
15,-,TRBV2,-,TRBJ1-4,CASSDQTGNNVKLFF,TGTGCCAGCAGTGATCAGACGGGGAATAATGTGAAACTGTTTTTT
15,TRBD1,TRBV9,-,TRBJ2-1,CASNMGQGSYNEQFF,TGTGCCAGCAACATGGGACAGGGATCCTACAATGAGCAGTTCTTC
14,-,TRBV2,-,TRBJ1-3,CASRGDLVGNTIYF,TGTGCCAGCAGGGGCGACCTCGTAGGAAACACCATATATTTT
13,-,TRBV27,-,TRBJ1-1,CASSFRVNTEAFF,TGTGCCAGCAGTTTCAGGGTGAACACTGAAGCTTTCTTT
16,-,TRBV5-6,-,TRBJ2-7,CASSLGEVRSSYEQYF,TGTGCCAGCAGCTTGGGGGAGGTCAGGAGCTCCTACGAGCAGTACTTC
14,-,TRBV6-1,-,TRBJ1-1,CASSLSGLNTEAFF,TGTGCCAGCAGCTTGAGCGGGCTCAACACTGAAGCTTTCTTT
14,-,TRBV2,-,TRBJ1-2,CASLRREAQPSYTF,TGTGCCAGCCTCAGAAGGGAGGCACAGCCCTCCTACACCTTC
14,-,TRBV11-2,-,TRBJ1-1,CASSFDRGDTEAFF,TGTGCCAGCAGCTTCGATCGGGGGGACACTGAAGCTTTCTTT
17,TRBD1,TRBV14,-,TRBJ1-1,CASSQDWAGGLDTEAFF,TGTGCCAGCAGCCAAGATTGGGCAGGGGGTCTGGACACTGAAGCTTTCTTT
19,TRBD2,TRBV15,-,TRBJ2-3,CATSRDFTSGGRVTDTQYF,TGTGCCACCAGCAGAGACTTCACTAGCGGGGGCCGTGTCACAGATACGCAGTATTTT
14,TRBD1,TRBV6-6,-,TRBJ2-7,CASSKDRGSHEQYF,TGTGCCAGCAGTAAGGACAGGGGGTCTCACGAGCAGTACTTC
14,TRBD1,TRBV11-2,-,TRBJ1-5,CASSKTGTGQPQHF,TGTGCCAGCAGCAAGACAGGGACGGGTCAGCCCCAGCATTTT
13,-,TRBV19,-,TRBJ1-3,CASSIATGRELYF,TGTGCCAGTAGTATAGCCACTGGGCGAGAACTATATTTT
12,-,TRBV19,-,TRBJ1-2,CASMAAPYGYTF,TGTGCCAGTATGGCGGCACCTTATGGCTACACCTTC
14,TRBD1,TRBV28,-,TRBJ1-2,CATGSDRGVYGYTF,TGTGCCACCGGATCGGACAGGGGAGTCTATGGCTACACCTTC
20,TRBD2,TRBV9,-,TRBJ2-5,CASSVVYRLAGGEVEETQYF,TGTGCCAGCAGCGTAGTGTACCGACTAGCGGGGGGCGAGGTGGAAGAGACCCAGTACTTC
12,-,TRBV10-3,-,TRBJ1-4,CAISEGGEKLFF,TGTGCCATCAGTGAAGGGGGTGAAAAACTGTTTTTT
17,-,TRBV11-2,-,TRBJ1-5,CASSLDPSRVRNQPQHF,TGTGCCAGCAGCTTAGACCCCAGCAGGGTACGAAATCAGCCCCAGCATTTT
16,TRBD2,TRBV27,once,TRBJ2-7,CASRGLAGGSLYEQYF,TGTGCCAGCAGGGGACTAGCGGGGGGCTCGCTCTACGAGCAGTACTTC
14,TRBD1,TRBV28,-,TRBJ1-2,CASSILQGNYGYTF,TGTGCCAGCAGTATATTACAGGGGAACTATGGCTACACCTTC
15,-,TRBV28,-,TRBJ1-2,CASSLRGGVQYGYTF,TGTGCCAGCAGTTTACGGGGGGGGGTCCAATATGGCTACACCTTC
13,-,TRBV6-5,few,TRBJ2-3,CASSYVQLDTQYF,TGTGCCAGCAGTTACGTACAGCTAGATACGCAGTATTTT
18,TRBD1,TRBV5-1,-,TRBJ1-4,CASSQVPGQGWGNEKLFF,TGCGCCAGCAGCCAAGTCCCGGGACAGGGATGGGGTAATGAAAAACTGTTTTTT
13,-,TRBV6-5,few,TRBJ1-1,CASRAGLNTEAFF,TGTGCCAGCCGGGCGGGCTTGAACACTGAAGCTTTCTTT
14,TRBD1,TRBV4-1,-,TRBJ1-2,CASSRTQGAQGYTF,TGCGCCAGCAGCCGGACACAGGGGGCGCAGGGCTACACCTTC
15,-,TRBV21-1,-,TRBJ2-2,CASIPWARDTGELFF,TGTGCCAGCATTCCCTGGGCCAGGGACACCGGGGAGCTGTTTTTT
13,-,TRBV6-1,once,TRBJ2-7,CASSPLRGYEQYF,TGTGCCAGCAGTCCCCTCAGGGGCTACGAGCAGTACTTC
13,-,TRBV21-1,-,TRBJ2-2,CASSEGATGELFF,TGTGCCAGCAGCGAAGGGGCTACCGGGGAGCTGTTTTTT
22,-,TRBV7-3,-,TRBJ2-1,CASSSTYRDRGEFSGGDNEQFF,TGTGCCAGCAGCTCCACCTACAGGGACAGGGGCGAATTTAGCGGGGGGGACAATGAGCAGTTCTTC
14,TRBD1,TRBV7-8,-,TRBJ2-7,CASSLGDSSYEQYF,TGTGCCAGCAGCTTAGGGGACAGCTCCTACGAGCAGTACTTC
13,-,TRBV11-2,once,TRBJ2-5,CASSSSGQETQYF,TGTGCCAGCAGCTCCTCAGGGCAAGAGACCCAGTACTTC
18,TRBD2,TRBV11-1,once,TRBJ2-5,CASSPRTSGGDGKETQYF,TGTGCCAGCAGCCCCCGGACTAGCGGGGGGGACGGGAAAGAGACCCAGTACTTC
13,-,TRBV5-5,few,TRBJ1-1,CASSLSSNTEAFF,TGTGCCAGCAGCTTGTCTTCGAACACTGAAGCTTTCTTT